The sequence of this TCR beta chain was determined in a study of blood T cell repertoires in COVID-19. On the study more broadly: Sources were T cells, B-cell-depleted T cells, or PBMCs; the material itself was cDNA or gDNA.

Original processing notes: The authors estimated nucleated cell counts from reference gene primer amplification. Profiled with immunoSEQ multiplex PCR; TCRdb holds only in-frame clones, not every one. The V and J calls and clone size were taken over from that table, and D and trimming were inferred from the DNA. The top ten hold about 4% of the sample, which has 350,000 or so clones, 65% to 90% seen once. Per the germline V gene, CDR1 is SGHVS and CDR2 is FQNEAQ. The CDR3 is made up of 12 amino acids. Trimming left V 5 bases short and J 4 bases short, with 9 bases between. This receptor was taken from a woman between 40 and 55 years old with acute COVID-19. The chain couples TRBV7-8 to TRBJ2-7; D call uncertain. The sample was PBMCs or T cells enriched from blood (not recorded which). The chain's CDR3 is CASSPTQYEQYF. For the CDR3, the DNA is TGTGCCAGCAGCCCGACTCAATACGAGCAGTACTTC. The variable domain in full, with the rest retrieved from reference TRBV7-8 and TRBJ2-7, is GAGVSQSPRYKVAKRGQDVALRCDPISGHVSLFWYQQALGQGPEFLTYFQNEAQLDKSGLPSDRFFAERPEGSVSTLKIQRTQQEDSAVYLCASSPTQYEQYFGPGTRLTVT.